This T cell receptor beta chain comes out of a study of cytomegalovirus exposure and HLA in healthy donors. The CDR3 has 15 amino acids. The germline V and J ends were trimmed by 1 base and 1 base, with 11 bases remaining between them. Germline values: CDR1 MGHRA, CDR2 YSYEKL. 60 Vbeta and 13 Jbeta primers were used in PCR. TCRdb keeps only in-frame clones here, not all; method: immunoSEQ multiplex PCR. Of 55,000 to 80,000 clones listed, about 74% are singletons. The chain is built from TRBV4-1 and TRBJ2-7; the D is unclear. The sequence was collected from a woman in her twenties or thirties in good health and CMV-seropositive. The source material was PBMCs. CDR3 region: CASSQGAGKSYEQYF. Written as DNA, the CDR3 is TGCGCCAGCAGCCAAGGGGCAGGTAAATCCTACGAGCAGTACTTC.